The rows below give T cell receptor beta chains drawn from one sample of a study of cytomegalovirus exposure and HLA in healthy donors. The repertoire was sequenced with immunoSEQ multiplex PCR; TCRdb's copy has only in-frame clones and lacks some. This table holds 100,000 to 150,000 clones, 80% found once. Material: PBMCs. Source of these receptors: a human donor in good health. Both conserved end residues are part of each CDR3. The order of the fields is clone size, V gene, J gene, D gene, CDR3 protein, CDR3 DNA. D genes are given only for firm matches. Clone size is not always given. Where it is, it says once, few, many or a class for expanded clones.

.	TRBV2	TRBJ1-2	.	CASSERGYYGYTF	TGTGCCAGCAGTGAAAGGGGGTACTATGGCTACACCTTC
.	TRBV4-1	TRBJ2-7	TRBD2	CASSQTLAGGTYEQYF	TGCGCCAGCAGCCAAACATTAGCGGGGGGGACCTACGAGCAGTACTTC
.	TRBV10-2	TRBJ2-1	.	CASTTGTHNEQFF	TGCGCCAGTACGACTGGGACTCACAATGAGCAGTTCTTC
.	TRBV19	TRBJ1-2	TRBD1	CASSPRQGASYTF	TGTGCCAGTAGTCCTAGACAGGGGGCGAGCTACACCTTC
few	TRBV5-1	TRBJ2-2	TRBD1	CASSFGTGGNGELFF	TGCGCCAGCAGCTTCGGGACAGGGGGGAACGGGGAGCTGTTTTTT
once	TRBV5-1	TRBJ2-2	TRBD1	CASSLPRTGTNTGELFF	TGCGCCAGCAGCTTGCCTAGGACAGGTACGAACACCGGGGAGCTGTTTTTT
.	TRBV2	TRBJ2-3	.	CASSPSWGADTQYF	TGTGCCAGCAGTCCCAGCTGGGGAGCAGATACGCAGTATTTT
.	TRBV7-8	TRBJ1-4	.	CASSLVVRNEAHEKLFF	TGTGCCAGCAGCTTAGTAGTTCGTAATGAAGCCCATGAAAAACTGTTTTTT
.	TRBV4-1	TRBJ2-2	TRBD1	CASSQVWGQGDTGELFF	TGCGCCAGCAGCCAAGTGTGGGGACAGGGAGACACCGGGGAGCTGTTTTTT
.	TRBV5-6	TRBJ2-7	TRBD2	CASSLDGGAYEQYF	TGTGCCAGCAGCTTGGACGGGGGGGCCTACGAGCAGTACTTC
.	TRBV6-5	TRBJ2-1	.	CAVTEYNEQFF	TGTGCCGTGACAGAATACAATGAGCAGTTCTTC
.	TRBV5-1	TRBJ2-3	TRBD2	CASSPSATSGGRTDTQYF	TGCGCCAGCAGCCCAAGCGCGACTAGCGGGGGCCGCACAGATACGCAGTATTTT
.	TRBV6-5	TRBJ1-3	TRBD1	CASSPDRDSGNTIYF	TGTGCCAGCAGTCCCGACAGGGACTCTGGAAACACCATATATTTT
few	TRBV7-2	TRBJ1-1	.	CASSPPGSVFEAFF	TGTGCCAGCAGCCCGCCGGGAAGCGTATTTGAAGCTTTCTTT
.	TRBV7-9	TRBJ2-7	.	CASVVPSGEQYF	TGTGCCAGCGTCGTCCCCTCCGGCGAGCAGTACTTC
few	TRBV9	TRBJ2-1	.	CASSETRVGEHEQFF	TGTGCCAGCAGCGAGACCCGGGTAGGAGAACATGAGCAGTTCTTC
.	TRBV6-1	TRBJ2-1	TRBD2	CASSVPSGLNEQFF	TGTGCCAGCAGTGTCCCTAGCGGGTTGAATGAGCAGTTCTTC
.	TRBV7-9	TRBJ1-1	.	CSSSLSGYEAFF	TGTTCCAGCAGCTTATCGGGATATGAAGCTTTCTTT
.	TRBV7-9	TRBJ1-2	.	CASSLAPRDF	TGTGCCAGCAGCTTAGCTCCTCGGGATTTC
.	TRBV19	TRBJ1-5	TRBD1	CASSPEGARGGQPQHF	TGTGCCAGTAGCCCGGAGGGGGCGCGGGGTGGCCAGCCCCAGCATTTT
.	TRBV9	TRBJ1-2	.	CASSNPQDYPIF	TGTGCCAGCAGTAACCCCCAGGACTACCCTATCTTC
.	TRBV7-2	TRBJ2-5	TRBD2	CASSRGGETQYF	TGTGCCAGCAGCCGGGGGGGGGAGACCCAGTACTTC
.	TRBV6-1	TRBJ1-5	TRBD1	CASSTGGGNQPQHF	TGTGCCAGCAGTACAGGGGGCGGGAATCAGCCCCAGCATTTT